One TCR beta chain is described in this entry. Its cognate antigen is unknown. This sample was taken from a study of T cells after yellow fever vaccination. Study-wide findings and caveats: Sorted repertoires could include abundant contaminating clonotypes from bulk cells. Peaking faster, on day 5 versus 15, the secondary response was nonetheless weaker.

Germline trimming cut 2 bases from V and 4 bases from J; bases unmatched to any gene: 5. The CDR3 is 15 amino acids. Germline CDR1 and CDR2: SGHRS and YFSETQ. TCRdb re-derived calls from the 5' RACE reads in MiXCR, one entry per CDR3 protein. The sample lists around 320,000 distinct CDR3 sequences, around a tenth occurring once. The source is a man younger than 30 who received the YFV17D yellow fever vaccine. The genes are TRBV5-1 and TRBJ2-5; 10 positions match TRBD2. Source: CD4+ T cells sorted from PBMCs, taken 45 days after the yellow fever booster vaccination. The CDR3 is CASSFSGGALETQYF. In DNA, the CDR3 is TGCGCCAGCAGCTTCAGCGGGGGGGCCTTAGAGACCCAGTACTTC.